The clone carrying this T cell receptor beta chain was counted many times. Its antigen is as yet unknown. Any patient presenting with uncontrolled infection, other autoimmune disease, pregnancy or lactation was left out. The data originate from a study of T cells in Graves' hyperthyroidism and ophthalmopathy. Study results and limitations: Ophthalmopathy, which appeared later, was predicted by the model a median 6.5 months before onset.

Trimming left V 1 base short and J 10 bases short, with 11 bases between. In germline, CDR1 is LGHDT, CDR2 YNNKEL (reference sequence). This CDR3 comprises 14 residues. Amplified TCR beta CDR3 regions derived from RNA transcripts. TCR CDR3 underwent first-round RT-PCR with the HTBI primer set. TCRdb processed the multiplex PCR reads anew with MiXCR; each CDR3 protein has one entry. The sample consists of fewer than 400,000 distinct CDR3 sequences, 11% to 15% of them appearing once. The sequencing input was blood. This chain uses TRBV3-1 with TRBJ1-6; D unresolved. This TCR derives from a man between 50 and 59 years old with Graves' ophthalmopathy. The CDR3 sequence is CASSQGGERSPLHF. Here the CDR3 DNA reads TGTGCCAGCAGCCAAGGGGGTGAGAGATCACCCCTCCACTTT.